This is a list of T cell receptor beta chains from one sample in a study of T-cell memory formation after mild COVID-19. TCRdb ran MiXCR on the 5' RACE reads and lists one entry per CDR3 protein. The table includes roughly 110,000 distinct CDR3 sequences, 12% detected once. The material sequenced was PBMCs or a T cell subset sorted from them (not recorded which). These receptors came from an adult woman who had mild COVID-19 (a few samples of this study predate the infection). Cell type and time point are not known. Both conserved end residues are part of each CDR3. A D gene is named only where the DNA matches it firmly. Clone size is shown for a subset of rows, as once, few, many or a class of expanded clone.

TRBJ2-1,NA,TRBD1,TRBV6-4,TGTGCCAGCAGTACCGAGGGGGCAGGGTACAATGAGCAGTTCTTC,CASSTEGAGYNEQFF
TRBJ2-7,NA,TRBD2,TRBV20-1,TGCAGTGCTAGAGATTTTGGGACTAGCGGGTTTTACGAGCAGTACTTC,CSARDFGTSGFYEQYF
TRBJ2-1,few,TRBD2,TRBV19,TGTGCCTCGACCTGGGGGGGGGACAATGAGCAGTTCTTC,CASTWGGDNEQFF
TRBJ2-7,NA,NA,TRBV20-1,TGCAGTGCTAGACGGCGGGGTCTCTCCTACGAGCAGTACTTC,CSARRRGLSYEQYF
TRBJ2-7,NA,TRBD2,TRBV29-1,TGCAGCGTTGAGGGTCTAGCGGGAGTAGTCGAGCAGTACTTC,CSVEGLAGVVEQYF
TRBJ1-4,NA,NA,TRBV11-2,TGTGCCAGCAGCCCTTCGGGACTTACAACTAATGAAAAACTGTTTTTT,CASSPSGLTTNEKLFF
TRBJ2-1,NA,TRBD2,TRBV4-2,TGTGCCAGCAGCCCAAATAGCGGGAGTAGCTCCTACAATGAGCAGTTCTTC,CASSPNSGSSSYNEQFF
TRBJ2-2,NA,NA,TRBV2,TGTGCCAGCTATGGACACTACACCGGGGAGCTGTTTTTT,CASYGHYTGELFF
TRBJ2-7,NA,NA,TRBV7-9,TGTGCCAGCAGCTCGAAGGGCGGGACACCCGAGCAGTACTTC,CASSSKGGTPEQYF
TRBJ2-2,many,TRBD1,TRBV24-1,TGTGCCACCAGCTGGACAGGGCTTGACACCGGGGAGCTGTTTTTT,CATSWTGLDTGELFF
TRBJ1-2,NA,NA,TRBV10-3,TGTGCCACCCTCGGGACCGACACTAACTATGGCTACACCTTC,CATLGTDTNYGYTF
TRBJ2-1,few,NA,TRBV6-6,TGTGCCAGCAGTAAGGGACGGAACTACGATGAGCAGTTCTTC,CASSKGRNYDEQFF
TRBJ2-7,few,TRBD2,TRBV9,TGTGCCAGCAGCTCTCGTGCAACGGGAGGGGCCTACGAGCAGTACTTC,CASSSRATGGAYEQYF
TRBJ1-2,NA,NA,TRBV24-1,TGTGCCACCAGTGAATATGGGATAAACTATGGCTACACCTTC,CATSEYGINYGYTF
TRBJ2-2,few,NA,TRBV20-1,TGCAGTGCTAGCCGCAGGATAATGTCCACGAACACCGGGGAGCTGTTTTTT,CSASRRIMSTNTGELFF
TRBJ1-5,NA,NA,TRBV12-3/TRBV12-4,TGTGCCAGCAGTTTGGGCCTCCACAATCAGCCCCAGCATTTT,CASSLGLHNQPQHF
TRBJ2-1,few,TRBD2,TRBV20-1,TGCAGTGCTCGCGGGGGAGGACTAGCGGGAGGTGGGCCCTACAATGAGCAGTTCTTC,CSARGGGLAGGGPYNEQFF
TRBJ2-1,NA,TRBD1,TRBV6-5,TGTGCCAGCAGTTACCTTTACGGGACAGGGGTTCATGAGCAGTTCTTC,CASSYLYGTGVHEQFF
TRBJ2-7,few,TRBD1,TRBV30,TGTGCCTGGAGTGCGGACAGGGGGCTCTACGAGCAGTACTTC,CAWSADRGLYEQYF
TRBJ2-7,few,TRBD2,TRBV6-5,TGTGCCAGCGGAACTAGCGGGGGGTCCTACGAGCAGTACTTC,CASGTSGGSYEQYF
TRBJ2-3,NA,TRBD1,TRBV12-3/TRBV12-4,TGTGCCAGCAGTCCTCCGGGACAGGGCACAGATACGCAGTATTTT,CASSPPGQGTDTQYF
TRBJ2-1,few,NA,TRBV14,TGTGCCAGCAGCCAAGATCAGTCTCGACTGTCGAGCTCCTACAATGAGCAGTTCTTC,CASSQDQSRLSSSYNEQFF
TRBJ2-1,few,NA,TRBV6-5,TGTGCCAGCAGTCACGGACACAATGAGCAGTTCTTC,CASSHGHNEQFF
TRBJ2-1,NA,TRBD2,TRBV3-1,TGTGCCAGCAGCCAAGGACTAGCGGATGGGAATGAGCAGTTCTTC,CASSQGLADGNEQFF
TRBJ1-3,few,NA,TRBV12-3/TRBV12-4,TGTGCCAGCAGTTCGGGGGGTGGAAACACCATATATTTT,CASSSGGGNTIYF
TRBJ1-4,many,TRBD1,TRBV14,TGTGCCAGCAGCCAAGTGGACAGGGGGAATGAAAAACTGTTTTTT,CASSQVDRGNEKLFF
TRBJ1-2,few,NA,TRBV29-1,TGCAGCGTTGACGGTTCAGCCAAATACAACTATGGCTACACCTTC,CSVDGSAKYNYGYTF
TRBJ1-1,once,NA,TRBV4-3,TGCGCCAGCAGCCAGTATCGTGCAAGGGGGACTGAAGCTTTCTTT,CASSQYRARGTEAFF
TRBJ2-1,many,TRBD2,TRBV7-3,TGTGCCAGCAGCTTTAGCGGGGAATACAATGAGCAGTTCTTC,CASSFSGEYNEQFF
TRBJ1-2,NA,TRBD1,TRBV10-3,TGTGCCATCAGTGAGATCCTCAGGGAGGGGGCGACGGCTAACTATGGCTACACCTTC,CAISEILREGATANYGYTF
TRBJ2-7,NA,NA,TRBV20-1,TGCAGTGTAGGGATGGGCGAGCAGTACTTC,CSVGMGEQYF
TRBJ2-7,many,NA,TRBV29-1,TGCAGCGTTGAACGTCTAGATAGCTACGAGCAGTACTTC,CSVERLDSYEQYF
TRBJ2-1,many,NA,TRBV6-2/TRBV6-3,TGTGCCAGCAGTTACGAGGGAAGCTCCTACAATGAGCAGTTCTTC,CASSYEGSSYNEQFF
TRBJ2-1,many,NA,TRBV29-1,TGCAGCGTTGAGGACGGGGGGACAGGCCAGTTCTTC,CSVEDGGTGQFF
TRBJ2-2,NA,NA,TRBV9,TGTGCCAGCAGCGTCGCAGGGGCGACCGGGGAGCTGTTTTTT,CASSVAGATGELFF
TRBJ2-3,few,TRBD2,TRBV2,TGTGCCAGCAGTGGGCTAGCGGGGTTTGGAGATACGCAGTATTTT,CASSGLAGFGDTQYF
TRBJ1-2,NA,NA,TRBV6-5,TGTGCCAGCAGTTGGAGAACACCGAGGGCCAATAGGGAATATGGCTACACCTTC,CASSWRTPRANREYGYTF
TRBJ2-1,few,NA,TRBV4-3,TGCGCCAGCAGCCAAGATACAATCGATGAGCAGTTCTTC,CASSQDTIDEQFF
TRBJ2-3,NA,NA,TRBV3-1,TGTGCCAGCAGCCATGGGACATTAAGCACAGATACGCAGTATTTT,CASSHGTLSTDTQYF
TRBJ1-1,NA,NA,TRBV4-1,TGCGCCAGCAGCCACCACATGGGCTTTAACACTGAAGCTTTCTTT,CASSHHMGFNTEAFF
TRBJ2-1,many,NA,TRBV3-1,TGTGCCAGCAGCCGGTTGAGCTCCTACAATGAGCAGTTCTTC,CASSRLSSYNEQFF
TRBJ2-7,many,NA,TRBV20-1,TGCAGTGCTAGAGGGAGGGGTGACTCCTACGAGCAGTACTTC,CSARGRGDSYEQYF
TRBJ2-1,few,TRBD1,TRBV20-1,TGCAGTGCCGAGTCCCGGGACAGGTTGAATGAGCAGTTCTTC,CSAESRDRLNEQFF
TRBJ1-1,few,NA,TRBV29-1,TGCAGCGTTGAACGGGCACAGGCTGAAGCTTTCTTT,CSVERAQAEAFF
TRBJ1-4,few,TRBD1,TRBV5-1,TGCGCCAGCAAGGAGTCGGCATGGGACAGCGATGAAAAACTGTTTTTT,CASKESAWDSDEKLFF
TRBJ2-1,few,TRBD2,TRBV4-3,TGCGCCAGCAGCCAAAGCAGGGCTAGCGGGACCTACAATGAGCAGTTCTTC,CASSQSRASGTYNEQFF
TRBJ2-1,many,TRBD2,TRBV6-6,TGTGCCAGCAGTTACGGGACTAGCGGGAGTTACAATGAGCAGTTCTTC,CASSYGTSGSYNEQFF
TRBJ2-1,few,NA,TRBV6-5,TGTGCCAGCGGAGGGGGTCCCTACAATGAGCAGTTCTTC,CASGGGPYNEQFF
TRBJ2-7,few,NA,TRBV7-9,TGTGCCAGCAGCCTGCCGACGAGCGGTCCTACCTACGAGCAGTACTTC,CASSLPTSGPTYEQYF
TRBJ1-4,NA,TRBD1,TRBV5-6,TGTGCCAGCAGCCTCGCCGGGACAGGTCATGAAAAACTGTTTTTT,CASSLAGTGHEKLFF
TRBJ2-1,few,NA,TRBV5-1,TGCGCCAGCAGTCCGCTCTTTCTAAGCTCCTACAATGAGCAGTTCTTC,CASSPLFLSSYNEQFF
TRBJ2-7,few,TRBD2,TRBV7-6,TGTGCCAGCAGCCCCTCCCCCCCTCTAGCGGGGGGTGTCCATTTCTCCTACGAGCAGTACTTC,CASSPSPPLAGGVHFSYEQYF
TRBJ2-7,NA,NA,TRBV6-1,TGTGCCAGCAGTGAAGTCTTTACGGATAGCTCCTACGAGCAGTACTTC,CASSEVFTDSSYEQYF